The 19 T cell receptor beta chains below were found in one sample sequenced in a study of T cells after yellow fever vaccination. MiXCR, run by TCRdb on the 5' RACE reads, gives a single entry per CDR3 protein. The sample holds hundreds of thousands of distinct CDR3 sequences; roughly 13% are singletons and the top ten take around 15%. This specimen was PBMCs, taken on the day of the yellow fever booster vaccination. The receptors were sampled from a man aged 25 to 40 who received the YFV17D yellow fever vaccine.

The chain has TRBV27 and TRBJ1-5; D is unclear. The CDR3 consists of 13 residues. Trimming pared 7 bases from V and 4 bases from J, leaving 11 bases between. Germline loops: CDR1 MNHEY, CDR2 SMNVEV (reference sequence). CDR3: CASMSTLNQPQHF. In DNA form, the CDR3 reads TGTGCCAGCATGTCTACACTAAATCAGCCCCAGCATTTT.

In this sample, this clonotype turned up a few times. This chain connects TRBV6-1 to TRBJ2-5, with TRBD2 as a possible D gene (5 bases). CDR1 and CDR2 (germline): MNHNS, SASEGT. The CDR3 is 14 residues long. The germline V and J ends were trimmed by 10 bases and 1 base, with 16 bases remaining between them. CDR3 bases: TGTGCCAAAATCGACGGGAAACCCCAAGAGACCCAGTACTTC. Protein product: CAKIDGKPQETQYF.

This clonotype has just a few counts. The chain has TRBV5-1 and TRBJ2-1; possible D gene TRBD2, 6 bases. The V gene lost 5 bases and the J gene lost 5 bases, with 20 bases spanning the gap. Germline V gene lookup returns CDR1 SGHRS and CDR2 YFSETQ. The CDR3 totals 16 residues. The CDR3 region is CASRIPRDSGDNEQFF. CDR3 DNA sequence: TGCGCCAGCAGGATTCCCCGGGACTCTGGGGACAATGAGCAGTTCTTC.

In its sample, this clonotype was seen many times. This chain uses TRBV4-3 with TRBJ2-1; D may correspond to TRBD1 or TRBD2 (5 bases each). CDR3 size: 18 residues. Germline values: CDR1 LGHNA, CDR2 YSLEER. V was cut by 2 bases and J by 3 bases, with 20 bases left in between. Here the CDR3 DNA reads TGCGCCAGCAGCCAAAAATCTACCGCCCGAGGGGACTACAATGAGCAGTTCTTC. Its translation is CASSQKSTARGDYNEQFF.

In this sample, this clonotype turned up a few times. The chain links TRBV7-9 to TRBJ2-1; D perhaps matches TRBD2 (5 bases). Germline CDR1 SEHNR, CDR2 FQNEAQ (reference sequence). V was cut by 1 base and J by 10 bases, with 8 bases left in between. This CDR3 region has 12 residues. DNA for the CDR3: TGTGCCAGCAGCTTAGTAGAGGGAGAGCAGTTCTTC. This codes for CASSLVEGEQFF.

The chain couples TRBV12-3 or TRBV12-4 to TRBJ1-1; TRBD1 is a possible D gene (5 bases). The CDR3 has 14 residues. Trimming removed 6 bases from V and 1 base from J, with 12 bases in between. CDR3 sequence (DNA): TGTGCCAGCAGCAATACCGGGGGGAACACTGAAGCTTTCTTT. Its protein product is CASSNTGGNTEAFF.

In this sample, this clonotype turned up many times. V is TRBV5-1 and J is TRBJ1-1, with 7 bases fitting TRBD1. Germline CDR1 reads SGHRS; CDR2 reads YFSETQ. The trim removed 0 bases at V and 2 bases at J, leaving 4 bases unmatched. The CDR3 has 15 residues. DNA for the CDR3: TGCGCCAGCAGCTTGGCGGGACAGCTAAACACTGAAGCTTTCTTT. As protein: CASSLAGQLNTEAFF.

The chain is built from TRBV29-1 and TRBJ2-3; 13 bases map to TRBD2. The length of the CDR3 is 19 residues. V gave up 8 bases and J gave up 3 bases; unmatched junction bases: 20. Germline CDR1 SQVTM, CDR2 ANQGSEA. CDR3 in DNA: TGCAGCTCCTTCGTGGGACTAGCGGGATCCCGGTTGGGGACAGATACGCAGTATTTT. Amino acids: CSSFVGLAGSRLGTDTQYF.

V is TRBV20-1 and J is TRBJ2-5, with D perhaps being TRBD1 or TRBD2 (5 bases each). The CDR3 consists of 15 residues. The V gene lost 3 bases and the J gene lost 5 bases, with 19 bases spanning the gap. Germline CDR1 and CDR2: DFQATT and SNEGSKA (reference sequence). The CDR3: CSASRERGLRETQYF. Here the CDR3 DNA reads TGCAGTGCTAGCAGGGAACGGGGCCTCCGGGAGACCCAGTACTTC.

This clonotype appeared many times. This rearrangement joins TRBV28 to TRBJ2-7; TRBD1 matches 8 bases. Germline-derived CDR1 and CDR2 are MDHEN and SYDVKM. The V and J ends lost 6 bases and 3 bases, in that order; junction bases with no gene match: 10. The length of the CDR3 is 15 residues. CDR3 loop: CASSKNPGTGYEQYF. As DNA, the CDR3 is TGTGCCAGCAGCAAGAACCCTGGGACAGGCTACGAGCAGTACTTC.

The chain is built from TRBV5-4 and TRBJ2-7; D uncertain. Trimming cost V 4 bases and J 5 bases, with 13 bases left between them. The germline gives CDR1 SGHNT, CDR2 YYREEE (reference sequence). CDR3 length equals 13 residues. The DNA for the CDR3 is TGTGCCAGCAGCCTCAAGTTGGCAGACGAGCAGTACTTC. This sequence encodes CASSLKLADEQYF.

V gene TRBV6-6 combines with J gene TRBJ2-4; a possible D gene is TRBD2 (5 bases). The V gene lost 6 bases and the J gene lost 16 bases, with 22 bases spanning the gap. Germline loops: CDR1 MNHNY, CDR2 SVGAGI (reference sequence). The CDR3 has 13 residues. The CDR3 sequence: CASSPERRRGFYF. The CDR3 nucleotides read TGTGCCAGCAGCCCTGAACGCCGTCGGGGTTTCTACTTC.

This chain uses TRBV7-2 with TRBJ2-7; 8 bases match TRBD2. The CDR3 has 16 amino acids. The germline gives CDR1 SGHTA, CDR2 FQGNSA. J lost 5 bases, V lost 5 bases, and 14 bases had no gene match. The CDR3 protein is CASSHRPSGSGDEQYF. The CDR3 DNA sequence: TGTGCCAGCAGCCACCGCCCCAGCGGGAGCGGTGACGAGCAGTACTTC.

This chain connects TRBV12-3 or TRBV12-4 to TRBJ2-3; 9 nucleotides agree with TRBD1. The J segment lost 3 bases and the V segment lost 6 bases, leaving 13 bases of the junction unmatched. CDR3 length equals 17 residues. The CDR3 reads CASSPGPGQGLTDTQYF. In DNA, the CDR3 is TGTGCCAGCAGCCCCGGTCCGGGACAGGGATTGACAGATACGCAGTATTTT.

This clonotype was detected many times. The chain employs TRBV20-1 and TRBJ2-3; TRBD2 aligns across 12 bases. CDR3 length: 15 residues. J lost 3 bases, V lost 6 bases, and 7 bases had no gene match. Germline-derived CDR1 and CDR2 are DFQATT and SNEGSKA (reference sequence). The CDR3 reads CSARTSGKMTDTQYF. The CDR3 DNA follows: TGCAGTGCAAGGACTAGCGGGAAGATGACAGATACGCAGTATTTT.

This chain connects TRBV29-1 to TRBJ2-3, with 11 bases lining up with TRBD2. Germline V gene sequence: CDR1 SQVTM, CDR2 ANQGSEA. CDR3 length: 16 amino acids. V lost 3 bases, J lost 2 bases, and 7 bases stayed unmatched. This chain's CDR3 is CSVELLAGGSTDTQYF. DNA of the CDR3: TGCAGCGTTGAGTTGCTAGCGGGAGGTTCCACAGATACGCAGTATTTT.

This clonotype was found a few times. This chain uses TRBV28 with TRBJ2-1, with TRBD2 identical over 13 bases. Germline V gene sequence: CDR1 MDHEN, CDR2 SYDVKM. CDR3 length: 19 amino acids. Trimming at V came to 6 bases and at J to 7 bases, leaving 18 bases not matched to a gene. The CDR3 protein is CASRQAPGLAGHRWNEQFF. The CDR3 DNA reads TGTGCCAGCAGACAAGCCCCGGGACTAGCGGGGCATCGTTGGAATGAGCAGTTCTTC.

This clonotype was seen a handful of times. The chain employs TRBV19 and TRBJ2-1; 7 positions agree with TRBD1. The V segment lost 11 bases and the J segment 0 bases; nucleotides outside the gene matches: 4. From germline, CDR1 is LNHDA and CDR2 SQIVND (reference sequence). The CDR3 is 13 residues long. CDR3 bases: TGTGCCGTCCGGGACAGCTCCTACAATGAGCAGTTCTTC. Translating it yields CAVRDSSYNEQFF.

This clonotype was seen more than once but under ten times. A read error may produce the germline difference seen at one junction end. The chain carries TRBV6-2 or TRBV6-3 and TRBJ2-3; D remains unclear. CDR1 and CDR2 (germline): MNHEY, SVGEGT. CDR3 length equals 10 residues. DNA of the CDR3: TGTGCCAGCAGTTATTCGTCAGAGGATTTT. It specifies CASSYSSEDF.